A single TCR beta chain is shown here with its context. The source of the sample is a study of blood T cell repertoires in COVID-19. Using immunoSEQ multiplex PCR, the repertoire was profiled, and TCRdb retains in-frame clones only, with some absent. The table records more than 85,000 clones, approximately 82% of them present only once. V lost 2 bases, J lost 6 bases, and 9 bases lay in between. The CDR3 has 13 amino acids. Germline V lookup: CDR1 MNHEY, CDR2 SMNVEV (reference sequence). This clonotype was sampled from an older woman with acute or convalescent COVID-19. The specimen was peripheral blood. The chain carries TRBV27 and TRBJ2-3, with D perhaps TRBD1 (5 bases). DNA of the CDR3: TGTGCCAGCAGTTTAGGGGCGCGTGATACGCAGTATTTT. Amino acids: CASSLGARDTQYF.